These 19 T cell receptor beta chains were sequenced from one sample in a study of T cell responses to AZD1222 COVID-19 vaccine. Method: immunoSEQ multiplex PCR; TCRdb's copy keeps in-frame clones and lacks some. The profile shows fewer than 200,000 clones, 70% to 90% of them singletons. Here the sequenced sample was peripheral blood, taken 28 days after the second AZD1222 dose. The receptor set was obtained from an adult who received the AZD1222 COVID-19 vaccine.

The CDR3 here is CASSRTGENQPQHF. The CDR3 bases are TGTGCCAGCAGCCGGACAGGGGAAAATCAGCCCCAGCATTTT. The J gene is TRBJ1-5, the V gene TRBV3-1 (or the pseudogene TRBV3-2); the match to TRBD1 covers 9 bases. The CDR3 sequence is 14 residues long. V lost 4 bases and J lost 4; bases outside the gene matches: 2. Germline CDR1 and CDR2: LGHDT and YNNKEL (reference sequence).

DNA for the CDR3: TGTGCCAGCAGTCCCGCCCTTAAGTCTGGAAGAAACACCATATATTTT. Its translation is CASSPALKSGRNTIYF. The genes are TRBV28 and TRBJ1-3; D uncertain. This CDR3 is 16 amino acids long. Germline V gene lookup returns CDR1 MDHEN and CDR2 SYDVKM. V was clipped by 5 bases and J by 5 bases, with 19 bases between them.

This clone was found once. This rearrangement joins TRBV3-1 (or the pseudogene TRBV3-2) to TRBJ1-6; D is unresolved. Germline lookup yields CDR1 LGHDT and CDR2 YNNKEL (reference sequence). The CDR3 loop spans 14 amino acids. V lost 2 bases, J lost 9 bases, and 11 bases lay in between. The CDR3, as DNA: TGTGCCAGCAGCCAACCTGGGGAGGGTTCACCCCTCCACTTT. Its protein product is CASSQPGEGSPLHF.

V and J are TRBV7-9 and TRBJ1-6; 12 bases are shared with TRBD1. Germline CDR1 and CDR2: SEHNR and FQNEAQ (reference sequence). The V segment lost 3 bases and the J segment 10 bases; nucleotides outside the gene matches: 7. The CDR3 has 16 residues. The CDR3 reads CASSFRDRGRGSPLHF. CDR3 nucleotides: TGTGCCAGCAGCTTCAGGGACAGGGGGCGCGGATCACCCCTCCACTTT. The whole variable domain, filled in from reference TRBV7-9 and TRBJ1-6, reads DTGVSQNPRHKITKRGQNVTFRCDPISEHNRLYWYRQTLGQGPEFLTYFQNEAQLEKSRLLSDRFSAERPKGSFSTLEIQRTEQGDSAMYLCASSFRDRGRGSPLHFGNGTRLTVT.

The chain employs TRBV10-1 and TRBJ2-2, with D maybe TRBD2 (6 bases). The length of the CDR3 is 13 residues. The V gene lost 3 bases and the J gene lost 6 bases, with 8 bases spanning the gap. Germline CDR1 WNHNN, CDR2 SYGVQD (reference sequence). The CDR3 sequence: CASSEGGPGELFF. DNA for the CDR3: TGCGCCAGCAGTGAAGGAGGGCCCGGGGAGCTGTTTTTT.

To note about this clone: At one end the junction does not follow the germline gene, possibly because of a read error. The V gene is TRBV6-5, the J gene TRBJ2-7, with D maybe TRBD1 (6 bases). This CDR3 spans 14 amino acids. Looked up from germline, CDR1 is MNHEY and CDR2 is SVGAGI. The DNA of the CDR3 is TGTGCCAGCAATTACAGGGAGAAACCCTACGAGCAGTACTTC. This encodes CASNYREKPYEQYF.

The CDR3 DNA is TGTGCCAGCAGTGAAAGGGAGGTAACTAATGAAAAACTGTTTTTT. As protein: CASSEREVTNEKLFF. The gene calls are TRBV6-1 and TRBJ1-4; D unresolved. CDR1 MNHNS and CDR2 SASEGT come from the germline V gene. The CDR3 extends over 15 amino acids. The V end lost 2 bases, the J end lost 1 base, and 8 bases lay between the germline ends.

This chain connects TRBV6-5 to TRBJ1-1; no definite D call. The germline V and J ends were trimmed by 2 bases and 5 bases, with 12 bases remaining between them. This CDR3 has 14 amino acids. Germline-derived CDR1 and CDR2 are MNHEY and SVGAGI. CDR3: CASSYRGGWTEAFF. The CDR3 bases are TGTGCCAGCAGTTACCGAGGCGGGTGGACTGAAGCTTTCTTT.

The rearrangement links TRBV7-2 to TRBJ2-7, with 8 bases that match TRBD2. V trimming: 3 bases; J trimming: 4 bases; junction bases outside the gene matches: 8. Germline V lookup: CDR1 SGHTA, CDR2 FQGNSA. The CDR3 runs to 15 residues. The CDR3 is CASSFGAGGEYEQYF. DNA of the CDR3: TGTGCCAGCAGCTTCGGGGCGGGGGGCGAATACGAGCAGTACTTC.

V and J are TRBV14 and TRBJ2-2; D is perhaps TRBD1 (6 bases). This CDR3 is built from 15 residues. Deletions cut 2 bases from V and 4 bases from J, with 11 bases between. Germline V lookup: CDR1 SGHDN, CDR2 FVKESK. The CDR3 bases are TGTGCCAGCAGCCAAAAACAGGGCGGCACCGGGGAGCTGTTTTTT. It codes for CASSQKQGGTGELFF.

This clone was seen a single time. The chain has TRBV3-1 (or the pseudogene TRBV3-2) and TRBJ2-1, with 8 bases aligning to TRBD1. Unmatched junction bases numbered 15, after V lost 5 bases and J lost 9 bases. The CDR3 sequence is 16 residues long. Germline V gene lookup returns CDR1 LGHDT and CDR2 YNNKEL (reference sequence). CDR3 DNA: TGTGCCAGCAGCTCCAGGGGGCGATGGTTAAGTGGTGAGCAGTTCTTC. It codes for CASSSRGRWLSGEQFF.

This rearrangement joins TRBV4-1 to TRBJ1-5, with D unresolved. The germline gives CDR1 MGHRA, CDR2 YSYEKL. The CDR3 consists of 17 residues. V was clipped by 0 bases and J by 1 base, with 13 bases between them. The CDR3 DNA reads TGCGCCAGCAGCCAAGATGCAGGATCGAGGAGCAATCAGCCCCAGCATTTT. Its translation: CASSQDAGSRSNQPQHF.

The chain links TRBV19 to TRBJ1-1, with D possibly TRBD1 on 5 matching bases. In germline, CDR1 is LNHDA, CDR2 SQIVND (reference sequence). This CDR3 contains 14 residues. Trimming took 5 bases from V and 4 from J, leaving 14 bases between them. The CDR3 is CASSAGRWGTEAFF. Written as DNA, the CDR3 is TGTGCCAGTAGTGCGGGACGATGGGGCACTGAAGCTTTCTTT.

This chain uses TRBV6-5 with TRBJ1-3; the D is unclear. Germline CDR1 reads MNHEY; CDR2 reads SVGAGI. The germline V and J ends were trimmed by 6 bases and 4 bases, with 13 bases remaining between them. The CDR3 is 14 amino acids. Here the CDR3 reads CASRMGFDGNTIYF. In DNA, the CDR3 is TGTGCCAGCAGGATGGGCTTCGACGGAAACACCATATATTTT.

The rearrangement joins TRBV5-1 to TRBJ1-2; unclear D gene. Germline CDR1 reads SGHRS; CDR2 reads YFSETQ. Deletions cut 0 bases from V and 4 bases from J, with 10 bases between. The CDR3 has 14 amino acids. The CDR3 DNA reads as TGCGCCAGCAGCTTGGGTAACGAGGGCTATGGCTACACCTTC. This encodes CASSLGNEGYGYTF. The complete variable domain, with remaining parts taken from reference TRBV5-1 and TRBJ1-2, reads KAGVTQTPRYLIKTRGQQVTLSCSPISGHRSVSWYQQTPGQGLQFLFEYFSETQRNKGNFPGRFSGRQFSNSRSEMNVSTLELGDSALYLCASSLGNEGYGYTFGSGTRLTVV.

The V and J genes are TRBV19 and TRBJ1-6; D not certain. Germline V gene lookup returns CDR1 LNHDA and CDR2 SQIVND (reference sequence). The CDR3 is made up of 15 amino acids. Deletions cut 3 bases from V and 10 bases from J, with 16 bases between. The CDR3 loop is CASSIRRRSTSPLHF. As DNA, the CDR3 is TGTGCCAGTAGTATTCGGAGGAGGAGCACCTCACCCCTCCACTTT.

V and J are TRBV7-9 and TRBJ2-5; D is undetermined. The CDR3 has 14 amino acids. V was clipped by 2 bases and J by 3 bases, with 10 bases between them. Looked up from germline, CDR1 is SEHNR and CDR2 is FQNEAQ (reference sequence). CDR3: CASSLLSVKETQYF. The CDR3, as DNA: TGTGCCAGCAGCTTATTGTCAGTAAAAGAGACCCAGTACTTC. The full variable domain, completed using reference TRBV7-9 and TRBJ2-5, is DTGVSQNPRHKITKRGQNVTFRCDPISEHNRLYWYRQTLGQGPEFLTYFQNEAQLEKSRLLSDRFSAERPKGSFSTLEIQRTEQGDSAMYLCASSLLSVKETQYFGPGTRLLVL.

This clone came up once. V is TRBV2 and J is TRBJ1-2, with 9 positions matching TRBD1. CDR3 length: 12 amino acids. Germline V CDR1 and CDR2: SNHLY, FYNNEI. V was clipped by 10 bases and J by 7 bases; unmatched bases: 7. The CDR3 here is CAIPGQGGGYTF. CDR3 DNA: TGTGCCATCCCGGGACAGGGAGGTGGCTACACCTTC.

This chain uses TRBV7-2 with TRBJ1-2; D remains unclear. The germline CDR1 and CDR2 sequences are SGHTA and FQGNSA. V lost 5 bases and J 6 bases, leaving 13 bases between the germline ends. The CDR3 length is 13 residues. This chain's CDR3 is CASSTDKRNGYTF. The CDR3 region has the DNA TGTGCCAGCAGCACCGACAAGAGGAATGGCTACACCTTC.